The next 6 T cell receptor beta chains were all read from a single sample in a study of CD8 T cells in Susac syndrome. RNA totalling roughly 0.45 to 1 ug underwent reverse transcription with random hexamers. TCRdb reprocessed the immunoSEQ multiplex PCR reads via MiXCR and lists one record per CDR3 protein. The sample shows roughly 200,000 distinct CDR3 sequences, roughly 91% of them seen only once. Sequenced sample: CD4+ T cells from PBMCs. The receptor source for this set is a human donor with Susac syndrome.

The chain combines TRBV9 with TRBJ2-7, with a possible D match to TRBD2 (6 bases). The CDR3 totals 16 residues. Trimming shortened V by 4 bases and J by 1 base, and 18 bases separated the two germline ends. The germline V gene encodes CDR1 SGDLS and CDR2 YYNGEE. The CDR3 DNA follows: TGTGCCAGCAGCCCTAGGAGGGACCGAAGATCCTACGAGCAGTACTTC. Translation gives CASSPRRDRRSYEQYF.

CDR3 in amino acids: CASSFSGLTRTGELFF. As DNA, the CDR3 is TGTGCCAGCAGCTTTTCAGGGCTGACTAGAACCGGGGAGCTGTTTTTT. The chain recombines TRBV5-6 with TRBJ2-2; maybe TRBD2 (6 bases). CDR1 and CDR2 from the germline V gene are SGHDT and YYEEEE. CDR3 length: 16 residues. Trimming removed 2 bases from V and 5 bases from J, with 16 bases in between.

The V gene is TRBV3-1, the J gene TRBJ2-7, with 8 bases lining up with TRBD1. The ends lost 1 base at V and 3 bases at J; junction bases unmatched: 8. Germline V CDR1 and CDR2: LGHDT, YNNKEL (reference sequence). The CDR3 length is 16 residues. CDR3 region: CASSQGWRTGNYEQYF. The CDR3 DNA sequence: TGTGCCAGCAGCCAAGGATGGCGGACAGGGAACTACGAGCAGTACTTC.

This chain connects TRBV10-3 to TRBJ2-5; 7 positions match TRBD2. The germline V gene encodes CDR1 ENHRY and CDR2 SYGVKD. This CDR3 has 14 residues. With V trimmed by 2 bases and J by 7 bases, 7 bases remained unmatched. The CDR3 is CAISESGMIVTQYF. DNA for the CDR3: TGTGCCATCAGTGAGAGCGGGATGATCGTGACCCAGTACTTC.

As regards this clonotype: No DNA is shown, since the ends of the CDR3 on it are uncertain; the CDR3 is the one TCRdb lists. This chain links TRBV29-1 with TRBJ2-6. From its first to its last residue, the CDR3 has 12 amino acids. The germline gives CDR1 SQVTM, CDR2 ANQGSEA. CDR3 loop: CSVAPGANVLSF.

CDR3 protein: CASTDGQGYGYTF. DNA for the CDR3: TGCGCCAGCACGGACGGACAGGGCTATGGCTACACCTTC. The gene calls are TRBV10-2 and TRBJ1-2; 8 nucleotides line up with TRBD1. The junction had 5 bases not matched to a gene; V was cut back by 7 bases and J by 4 bases. The CDR3 runs to 13 residues. Germline CDR1 and CDR2: WSHSY and SAAADI.